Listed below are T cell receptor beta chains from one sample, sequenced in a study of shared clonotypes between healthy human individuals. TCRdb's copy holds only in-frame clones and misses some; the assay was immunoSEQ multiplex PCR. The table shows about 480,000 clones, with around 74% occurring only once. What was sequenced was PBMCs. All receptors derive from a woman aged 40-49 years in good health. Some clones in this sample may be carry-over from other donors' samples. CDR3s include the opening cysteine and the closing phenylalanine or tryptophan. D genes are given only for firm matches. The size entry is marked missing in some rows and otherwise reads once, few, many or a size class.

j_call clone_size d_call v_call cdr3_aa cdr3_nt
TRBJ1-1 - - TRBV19 CASSKRTEAFF TGTGCCAGTAGTAAACGGACCGAAGCTTTCTTT
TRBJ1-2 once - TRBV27 CASRPNRVTYYGYTF TGTGCCAGCAGACCAAACAGGGTCACTTACTATGGCTACACCTTC
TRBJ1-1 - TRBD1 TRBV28 CASSTQGANGAFF TGTGCCAGCAGCACACAGGGGGCAAATGGAGCTTTCTTT
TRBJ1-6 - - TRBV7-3 CASSFAEGSPLHF TGTGCCAGCAGCTTTGCGGAGGGTTCACCCCTCCACTTT
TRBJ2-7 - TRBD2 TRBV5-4 CASSLGLAGPYEQYF TGTGCCAGCAGCTTGGGACTAGCGGGTCCCTACGAGCAGTACTTC
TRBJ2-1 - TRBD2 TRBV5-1 CASSSRLAGARYNEQFF TGCGCCAGCAGCTCCAGACTAGCGGGAGCCCGTTACAATGAGCAGTTCTTC
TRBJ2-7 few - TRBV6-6 CASSYPVGTTDEQYF TGTGCCAGCAGTTACCCGGTGGGCACCACCGACGAGCAGTACTTC
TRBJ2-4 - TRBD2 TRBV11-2 CASSPAGGLRGIQYF TGTGCCAGCAGCCCAGCGGGGGGCCTTCGCGGCATTCAGTACTTC
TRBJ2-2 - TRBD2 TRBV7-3 CASSSSSGSTGELFF TGTGCCAGCAGCTCCTCTAGCGGGAGTACCGGGGAGCTGTTTTTT
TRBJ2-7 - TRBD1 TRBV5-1 CASSPGQGAYEQYF TGCGCCAGCAGCCCGGGACAGGGGGCCTACGAGCAGTACTTC
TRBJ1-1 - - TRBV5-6 CASSLRTYGTEAFF TGTGCCAGCAGCTTGAGGACTTACGGCACTGAAGCTTTCTTT
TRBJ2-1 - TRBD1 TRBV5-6 CASSAGTGVYNEQFF TGTGCCAGCAGCGCCGGGACAGGGGTCTACAATGAGCAGTTCTTC
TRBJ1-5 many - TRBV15 CATSWAYSNQPQHF TGTGCCACCAGCTGGGCGTATAGCAATCAGCCCCAGCATTTT
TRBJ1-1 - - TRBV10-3 CAISQGQVNTEAFF TGTGCCATCAGTCAAGGACAAGTGAACACTGAAGCTTTCTTT
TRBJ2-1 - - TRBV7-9 CASSLGAYNEQFF TGTGCCAGCAGCTTAGGCGCCTACAATGAGCAGTTCTTC
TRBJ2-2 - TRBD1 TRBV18 CASSPPRTGKTGELFF TGTGCCAGCTCACCTCCTCGGACAGGGAAGACCGGGGAGCTGTTTTTT
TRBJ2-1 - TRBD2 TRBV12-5 CASGSGTSGAGQFF TGTGCTAGTGGTTCGGGGACTAGCGGCGCGGGACAGTTCTTC
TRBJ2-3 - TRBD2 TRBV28 CASSPGTSGQRATGYF TGTGCCAGCAGTCCGGGGACTAGCGGCCAGAGAGCGACAGGGTATTTT
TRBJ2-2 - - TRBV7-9 CASSRGLGELFF TGTGCCAGCAGCCGGGGGTTGGGGGAGCTGTTTTTT
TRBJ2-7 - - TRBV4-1 CASSQDRTGEGISYEQYF TGCGCCAGCAGCCAAGATCGGACGGGAGAAGGTATCTCCTACGAGCAGTACTTC
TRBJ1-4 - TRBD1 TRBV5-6 CASSLEADRGDEKLFF TGTGCCAGCAGCTTGGAGGCGGACAGGGGGGATGAAAAACTGTTTTTT
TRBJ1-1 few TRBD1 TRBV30 CAWSNRGRNTEAFF TGTGCCTGGAGTAACAGGGGGAGGAACACTGAAGCTTTCTTT
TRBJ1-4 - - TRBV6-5 CASSYSVGATNEKLFF TGTGCCAGCAGTTACTCAGTAGGGGCAACTAATGAAAAACTGTTTTTT
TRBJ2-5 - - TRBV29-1 CSATRSLSGETQYF TGCAGCGCTACACGAAGTCTATCCGGGGAGACCCAGTACTTC